This T cell receptor (beta chain) emerged from a study of T cell responses to AZD1222 COVID-19 vaccine. Overall study results and limits: Most donors were white British and more were female, and clonal diversity was possibly underestimated. Samples come after the peak T cell response, not at day 14. Seropositive at baseline were only a handful of AZD1222 recipients.

Measured with immunoSEQ multiplex PCR; TCRdb has only the in-frame clones, and not every one. This table has 200,000 or so clones, approximately 94% appearing once. A word on this clone: Its antigen is currently unknown.

Germline CDR1 SQVTM, CDR2 ANQGSEA. Germline trimming cut 6 bases from V and 4 bases from J; bases unmatched to any gene: 11. The CDR3 spans 15 residues. The J gene is TRBJ1-2, the V gene TRBV29-1, with 10 bases aligning to TRBD1. This clonotype was obtained from an adult in good health. Sequencing was performed on peripheral blood, taken on day 0 of MenACWY control vaccination. The CDR3 region has the DNA TGCAGCGTGGCTTCCCCGGGACAGGGGACCTATGGCTACACCTTC. It encodes CSVASPGQGTYGYTF.